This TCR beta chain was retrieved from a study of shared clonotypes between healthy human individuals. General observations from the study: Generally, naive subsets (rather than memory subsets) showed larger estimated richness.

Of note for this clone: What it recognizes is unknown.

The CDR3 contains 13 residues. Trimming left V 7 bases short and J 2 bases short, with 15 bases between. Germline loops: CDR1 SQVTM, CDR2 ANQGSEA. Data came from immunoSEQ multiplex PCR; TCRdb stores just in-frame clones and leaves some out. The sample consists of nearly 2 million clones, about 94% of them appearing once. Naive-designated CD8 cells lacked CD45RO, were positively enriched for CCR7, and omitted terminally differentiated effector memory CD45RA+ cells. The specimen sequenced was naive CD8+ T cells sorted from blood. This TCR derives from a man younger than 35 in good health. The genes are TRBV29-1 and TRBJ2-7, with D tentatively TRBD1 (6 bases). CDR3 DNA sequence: TGCAGCGCCCTTGGGACAATAACCTACGAGCAGTACTTC. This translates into CSALGTITYEQYF.